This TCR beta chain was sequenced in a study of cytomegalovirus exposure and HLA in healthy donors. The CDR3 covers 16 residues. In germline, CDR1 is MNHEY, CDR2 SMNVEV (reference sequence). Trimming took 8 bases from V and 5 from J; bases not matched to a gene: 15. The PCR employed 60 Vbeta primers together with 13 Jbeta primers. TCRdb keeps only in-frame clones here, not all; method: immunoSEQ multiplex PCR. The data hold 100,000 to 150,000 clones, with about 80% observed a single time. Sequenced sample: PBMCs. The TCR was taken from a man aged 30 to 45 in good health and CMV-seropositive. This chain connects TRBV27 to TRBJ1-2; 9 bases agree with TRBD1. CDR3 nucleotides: TGTGCCAGCGGAGCCAAACCGGGACAGGGAGTTTATGGCTACACCTTC. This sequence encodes CASGAKPGQGVYGYTF.